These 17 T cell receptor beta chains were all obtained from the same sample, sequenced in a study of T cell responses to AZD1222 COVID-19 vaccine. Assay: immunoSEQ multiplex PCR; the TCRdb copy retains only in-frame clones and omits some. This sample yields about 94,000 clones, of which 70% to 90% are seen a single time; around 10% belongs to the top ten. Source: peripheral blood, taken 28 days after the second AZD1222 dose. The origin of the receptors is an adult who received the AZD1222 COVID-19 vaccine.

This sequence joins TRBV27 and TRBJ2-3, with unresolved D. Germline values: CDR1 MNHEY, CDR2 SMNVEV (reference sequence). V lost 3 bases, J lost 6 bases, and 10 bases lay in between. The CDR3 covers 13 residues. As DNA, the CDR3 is TGTGCCAGCAGTTTTCGACTTCCGGATACGCAGTATTTT. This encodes CASSFRLPDTQYF.

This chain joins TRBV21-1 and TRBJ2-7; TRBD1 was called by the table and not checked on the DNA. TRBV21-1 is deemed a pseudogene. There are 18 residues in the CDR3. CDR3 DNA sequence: TGTGCCAGCAGCGCGAATAAGGGGCTAGAGCCCTACGCCTACGAGCAGTACTTC. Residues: CASSANKGLEPYAYEQYF.

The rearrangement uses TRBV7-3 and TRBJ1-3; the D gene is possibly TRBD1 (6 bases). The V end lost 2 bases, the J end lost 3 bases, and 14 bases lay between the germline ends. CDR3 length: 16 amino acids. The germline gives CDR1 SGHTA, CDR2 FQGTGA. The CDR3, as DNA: TGTGCCAGCAGCTTATGGGGGGCTGGCGGTGGAAACACCATATATTTT. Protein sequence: CASSLWGAGGGNTIYF.

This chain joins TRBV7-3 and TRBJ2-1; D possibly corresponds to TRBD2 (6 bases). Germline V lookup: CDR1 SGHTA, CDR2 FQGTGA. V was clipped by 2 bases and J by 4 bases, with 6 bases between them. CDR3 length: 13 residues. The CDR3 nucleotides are TGTGCCAGCAGCTTAGGGACTTACAATGAGCAGTTCTTC. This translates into CASSLGTYNEQFF.

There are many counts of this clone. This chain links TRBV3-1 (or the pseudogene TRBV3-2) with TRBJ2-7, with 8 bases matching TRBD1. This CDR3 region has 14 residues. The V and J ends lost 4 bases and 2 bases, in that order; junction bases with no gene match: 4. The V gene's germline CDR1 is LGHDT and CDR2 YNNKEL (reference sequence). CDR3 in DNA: TGTGCCAGCAGCCCGACAGGGGAGCCCTACGAGCAGTACTTC. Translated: CASSPTGEPYEQYF.

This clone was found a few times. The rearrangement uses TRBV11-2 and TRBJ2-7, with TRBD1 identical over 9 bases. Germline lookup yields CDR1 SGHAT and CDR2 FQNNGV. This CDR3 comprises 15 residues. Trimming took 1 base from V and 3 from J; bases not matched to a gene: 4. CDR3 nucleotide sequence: TGTGCCAGCAGCTTAGTGTGGGACAGGGTCTACGAGCAGTACTTC. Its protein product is CASSLVWDRVYEQYF.

For the CDR3, the DNA is TGTGCCTCCTCGTCTGGGGCCAACGTCCTGACTTTC. It is translated as CASSSGANVLTF. The chain carries TRBV30 and TRBJ2-6; no firm D call. Germline CDR1 and CDR2: GTSNPN and SVGIG (reference sequence). Deletions cut 7 bases from V and 1 base from J, with 5 bases between. This CDR3 region has 12 residues.

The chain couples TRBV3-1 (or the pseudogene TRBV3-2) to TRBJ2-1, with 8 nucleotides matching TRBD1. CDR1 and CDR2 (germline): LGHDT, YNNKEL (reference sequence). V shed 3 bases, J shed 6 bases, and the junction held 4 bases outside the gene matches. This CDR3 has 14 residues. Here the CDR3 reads CASSHSTGGNEQFF. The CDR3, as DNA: TGTGCCAGCAGCCATTCCACAGGGGGCAATGAGCAGTTCTTC.

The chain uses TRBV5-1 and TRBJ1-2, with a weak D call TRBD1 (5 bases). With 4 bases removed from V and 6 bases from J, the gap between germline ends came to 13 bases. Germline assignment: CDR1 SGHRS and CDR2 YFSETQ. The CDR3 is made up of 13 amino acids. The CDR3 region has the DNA TGCGCCAGCAGCCCTAACAGGCCCGATGGCTACACCTTC. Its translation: CASSPNRPDGYTF.

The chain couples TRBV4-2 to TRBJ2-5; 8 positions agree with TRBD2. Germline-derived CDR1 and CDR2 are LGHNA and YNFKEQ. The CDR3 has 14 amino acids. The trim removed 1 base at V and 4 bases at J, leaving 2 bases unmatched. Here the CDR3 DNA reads TGTGCCAGCAGCCAAGCGGGGGGGCCAGAGACCCAGTACTTC. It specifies CASSQAGGPETQYF.

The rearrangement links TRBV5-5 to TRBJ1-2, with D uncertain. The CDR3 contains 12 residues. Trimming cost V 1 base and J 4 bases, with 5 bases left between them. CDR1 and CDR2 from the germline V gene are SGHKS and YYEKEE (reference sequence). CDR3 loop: CASSLRAYGYTF. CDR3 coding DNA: TGTGCCAGCAGCTTGCGGGCCTATGGCTACACCTTC.

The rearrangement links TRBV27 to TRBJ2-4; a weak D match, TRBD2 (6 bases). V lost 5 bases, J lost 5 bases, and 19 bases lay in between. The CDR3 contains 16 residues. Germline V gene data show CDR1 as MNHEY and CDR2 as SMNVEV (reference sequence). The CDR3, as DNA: TGTGCCAGCAGTGCCGGGACTTCGCGTCCGGAAAACATTCAGTACTTC. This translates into CASSAGTSRPENIQYF.

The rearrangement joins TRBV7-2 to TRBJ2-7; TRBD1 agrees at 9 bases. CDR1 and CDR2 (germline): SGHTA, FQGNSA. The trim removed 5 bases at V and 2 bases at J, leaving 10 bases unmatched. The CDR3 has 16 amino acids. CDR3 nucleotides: TGTGCCAGCAGCGGGGGGACAGGGTTTAGAACCTACGAGCAGTACTTC. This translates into CASSGGTGFRTYEQYF. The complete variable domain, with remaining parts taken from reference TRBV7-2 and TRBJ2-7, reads GAGVSQSPSNKVTEKGKDVELRCDPISGHTALYWYRQSLGQGLEFLIYFQGNSAPDKSGLPSDRFSAERTGGSVSTLTIQRTQQEDSAVYLCASSGGTGFRTYEQYFGPGTRLTVT.

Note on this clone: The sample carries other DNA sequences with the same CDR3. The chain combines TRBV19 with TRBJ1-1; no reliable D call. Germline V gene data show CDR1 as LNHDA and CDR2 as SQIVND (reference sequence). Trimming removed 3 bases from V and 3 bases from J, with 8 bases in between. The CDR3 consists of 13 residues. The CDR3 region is CASSIAGDTEAFF. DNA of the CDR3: TGTGCCAGTAGTATTGCCGGGGACACTGAAGCTTTCTTT. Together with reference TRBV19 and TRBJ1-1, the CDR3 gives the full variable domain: DGGITQSPKYLFRKEGQNVTLSCEQNLNHDAMYWYRQDPGQGLRLIYYSQIVNDFQKGDIAEGYSVSREKKESFPLTVTSAQKNPTAFYLCASSIAGDTEAFFGQGTRLTVV.

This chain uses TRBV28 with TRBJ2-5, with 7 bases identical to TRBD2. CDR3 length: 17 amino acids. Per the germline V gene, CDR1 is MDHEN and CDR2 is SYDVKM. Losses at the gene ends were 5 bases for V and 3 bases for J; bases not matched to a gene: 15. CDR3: CASSATPGEGPKETQYF. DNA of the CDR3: TGTGCCAGCAGTGCGACCCCCGGGGAGGGTCCCAAAGAGACCCAGTACTTC.

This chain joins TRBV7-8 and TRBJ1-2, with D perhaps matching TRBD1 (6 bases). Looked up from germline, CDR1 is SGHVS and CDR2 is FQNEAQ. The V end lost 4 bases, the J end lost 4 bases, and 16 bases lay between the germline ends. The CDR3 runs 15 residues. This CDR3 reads CASSSTTGRGYGYTF. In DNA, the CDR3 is TGTGCCAGCAGCTCCACGACAGGCCGGGGCTATGGCTACACCTTC.

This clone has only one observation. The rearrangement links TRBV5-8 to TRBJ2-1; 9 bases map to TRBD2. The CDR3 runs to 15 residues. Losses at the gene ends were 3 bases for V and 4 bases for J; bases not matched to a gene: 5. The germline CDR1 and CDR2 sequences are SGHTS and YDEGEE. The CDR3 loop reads CASSYRLAAYNEQFF. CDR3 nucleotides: TGTGCCAGCAGCTACCGACTAGCGGCGTACAATGAGCAGTTCTTC.